The following is a TCR beta chain sequence with its context. The antigen remains undetermined. This sample is part of a study of T cells in Graves' hyperthyroidism and ophthalmopathy. Across the whole study: The authors collected peripheral blood at initial diagnosis, before any treatment.

Study-level results: Most thyroid clonotypes expanded above 0.001 were also detected in blood. Researchers report that a 13 V-J model separated ophthalmopathy from stable hyperthyroidism.

Among the patients, aged 18 to 65, hyperthyroidism was newly diagnosed and had lasted under 2 months. RNA transcripts yielded amplified TCR beta CDR3 regions. First-round RT-PCR with HTBI primers amplified the TCR CDR3 region. A single record per CDR3 protein comes from TCRdb applying MiXCR to the multiplex PCR reads. The sample lists roughly 180,000 distinct CDR3 sequences, over 8% occurring once. CDR1 is DFQATT and CDR2 is SNEGSKA in the germline V gene (reference sequence). The CDR3 covers 14 residues. Unmatched junction bases numbered 11, after V lost 5 bases and J lost 7 bases. The sequence was obtained from a woman in her late teens or twenties with Graves' hyperthyroidism that later progressed to Graves' ophthalmopathy. The sample taken for sequencing was blood. The V gene is TRBV20-1, the J gene TRBJ1-1, with 9 bases aligning to TRBD1. The DNA of the CDR3 is TGCAGTGCTGGTACAGGGGGCGCGTGGGGTGAAGCTTTCTTT. Amino acid sequence: CSAGTGGAWGEAFF.